Following are 14 T cell receptor beta chains from one sample sequenced in a study of human T cells and chemical hapten exposure. In TCRdb, the RACE reads were re-called with MiXCR into one record per CDR3 protein. The repertoire holds about 380,000 distinct CDR3 sequences, with roughly 5% as singletons. Time point noted: pre-sensitization, week 0. Treatment reported: therapeutic diphenylcyclopropenone sensitization with weekly scalp DPC. Sequences were derived from whole blood, sampled in connection with sensitization to the hapten diphenylcyclopropenone (DPC). The receptors derive from a woman aged 50 to 65 with alopecia areata. Some clones in this sample may be carry-over from other donors' samples.

This clonotype was seen repeatedly, ten times or more. The chain recombines TRBV20-1 with TRBJ2-3; D gene ambiguous. CDR3 length: 12 residues. Trimming cost V 5 bases and J 5 bases, with 11 bases left between them. Germline V CDR1 and CDR2: DFQATT, SNEGSKA (reference sequence). CDR3 in DNA: TGCAGTGCTCTCAGCGCCGGAGATACGCAGTATTTT. As protein: CSALSAGDTQYF.

V gene TRBV2 combines with J gene TRBJ1-3, with D maybe TRBD1 (5 bases). Trimming removed 7 bases at V and 3 bases at J, with 16 bases between. Germline V gene data show CDR1 as SNHLY and CDR2 as FYNNEI. This CDR3 is built from 15 residues. CDR3 sequence reads: CASNTGTAGGNTIYF. CDR3 nucleotides: TGTGCCAGCAATACCGGGACCGCAGGTGGAAACACCATATATTTT.

The V call is TRBV12-3 or TRBV12-4, the J call TRBJ2-1, with 14 bases matching TRBD2. This CDR3 is 15 amino acids long. The V gene end was trimmed by 6 bases and the J gene end by 10 bases; junction bases not matched to a gene: 8. The CDR3 nucleotides are TGTGCCAGCAGACTTGGACTAGCGGGGGGCGAGGAGCAGTTCTTC. As protein: CASRLGLAGGEEQFF.

This chain uses TRBV18 with TRBJ1-2; tentatively, D is TRBD1 (5 bases). Germline V CDR1 and CDR2: KGHSH, LQKENI. The CDR3 covers 16 residues. The V and J ends lost 3 bases and 4 bases respectively, with 18 bases between them. The DNA of the CDR3 is TGTGCCAGCTCACCTAACTCTGGCAGGGACGGCTATGGCTACACCTTC. This translates into CASSPNSGRDGYGYTF.

This clonotype has just a few counts. The rearrangement joins TRBV7-3 to TRBJ2-1, with 7 bases identical to TRBD1. V lost 5 bases to trimming and J lost 2 bases; unmatched junction nucleotides: 3. The CDR3 has 14 amino acids. Germline CDR1 SGHTA, CDR2 FQGTGA. CDR3: CASSTDRAYNEQFF. The CDR3 DNA sequence: TGTGCCAGCAGCACTGACAGGGCCTACAATGAGCAGTTCTTC.

The table lists this clonotype with a few counts. The genes are TRBV28 and TRBJ2-3, with TRBD2 matching 11 bases. V lost 3 bases, J lost 6 bases, and 2 bases stayed unmatched. In germline, CDR1 is MDHEN, CDR2 SYDVKM. This CDR3 has 14 residues. The CDR3 DNA sequence: TGTGCCAGCAGTTTTAGCGGGAGGGCGGATACGCAGTATTTT. Translating it yields CASSFSGRADTQYF.

There are many counts of this clonotype. The rearrangement links TRBV12-3 or TRBV12-4 to TRBJ2-3; D is undetermined. The CDR3 is made up of 12 amino acids. Between the trimmed V and J ends, which lost 6 bases and 5 bases, there was a span of 9 bases. The CDR3 here is CASSQLQDTQYF. As DNA, the CDR3 is TGTGCCAGCAGCCAATTACAAGATACGCAGTATTTT.

This clonotype was seen repeatedly, ten times or more. The chain has TRBV6-5 and TRBJ2-1; D gene ambiguous. V gave up 4 bases and J gave up 5 bases, with 6 bases separating them. Germline CDR1 is MNHEY and CDR2 is SVGAGI. The CDR3 runs 12 residues. In nucleotides, the CDR3 is TGTGCCAGCAGTTCCCCCAACAATGAGCAGTTCTTC. This codes for CASSSPNNEQFF.

The chain has TRBV12-3 or TRBV12-4 and TRBJ1-1, with 9 positions matching TRBD1. This CDR3 is 16 amino acids long. The trim removed 3 bases at V and 4 bases at J, leaving 9 bases unmatched. CDR3 region: CASSFETGGAGTEAFF. The CDR3 region has the DNA TGTGCCAGCAGTTTCGAGACAGGGGGTGCGGGCACTGAAGCTTTCTTT.

In this sample, this clonotype turned up many times. The rearrangement links TRBV6-5 to TRBJ1-5; 10 bases are shared with TRBD1. The V and J ends lost 4 bases and 0 bases, in that order; junction bases with no gene match: 6. The CDR3 contains 17 residues. CDR1 and CDR2 from the germline V gene are MNHEY and SVGAGI. CDR3 amino acids: CASSSGTGDYSNQPQHF. The CDR3 nucleotides are TGTGCCAGCAGTTCCGGGACAGGGGATTATAGCAATCAGCCCCAGCATTTT.

CDR3 coding DNA: TGTGCCAGTAACTTAGCGGGACGGTCCACCTATAATTCACCCCTCCACTTT. Protein: CASNLAGRSTYNSPLHF. This sequence joins TRBV2 and TRBJ1-6, with D perhaps TRBD1 (5 bases). The CDR3 is 17 residues long. CDR1 SNHLY and CDR2 FYNNEI come from the germline V gene. V dropped 9 bases and J dropped 2 bases, with 20 bases sitting between them.

This clonotype occurred many times. The J gene is TRBJ2-1, the V gene TRBV6-2 or TRBV6-3; 9 nucleotides agree with TRBD2. This CDR3 spans 14 amino acids. The V and J ends lost 5 bases and 10 bases, in that order; junction bases with no gene match: 9. Per the germline V gene, CDR1 is MNHEY and CDR2 is SVGEGT. The CDR3 DNA reads as TGTGCCAGCAGTCATCCGGGACTAGCTAGCGAGCAGTTCTTC. This gives the protein CASSHPGLASEQFF.

V usage is TRBV18 and J usage is TRBJ1-1; possibly TRBD1 for D (6 bases). Germline V gene data show CDR1 as KGHSH and CDR2 as LQKENI. The ends were cut back, 3 bases at V and 2 bases at J, with 10 bases in the middle. There are 14 residues in the CDR3. The CDR3 loop reads CASSPMGANTEAFF. The CDR3 DNA reads as TGTGCCAGCTCACCCATGGGGGCAAACACTGAAGCTTTCTTT.

This clonotype was seen many times. The V and J genes are TRBV20-1 and TRBJ2-7; 7 bases fit TRBD1. CDR1 and CDR2 (germline): DFQATT, SNEGSKA (reference sequence). J was trimmed by 5 bases and V by 0 bases; bases with no gene match: 10. There are 15 residues in the CDR3. The CDR3 loop reads CSARDSDRPGDEQYF. DNA for the CDR3: TGCAGTGCTAGAGATTCGGACAGGCCAGGGGACGAGCAGTACTTC.